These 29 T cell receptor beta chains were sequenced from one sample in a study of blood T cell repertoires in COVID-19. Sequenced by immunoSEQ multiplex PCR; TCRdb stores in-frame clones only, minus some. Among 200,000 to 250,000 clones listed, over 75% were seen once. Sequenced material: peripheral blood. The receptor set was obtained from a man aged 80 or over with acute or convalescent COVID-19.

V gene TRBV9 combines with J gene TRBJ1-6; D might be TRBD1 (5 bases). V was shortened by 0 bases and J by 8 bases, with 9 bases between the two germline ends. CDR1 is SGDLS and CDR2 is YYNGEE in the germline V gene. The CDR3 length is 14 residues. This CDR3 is CASSVGRVDSPLHF. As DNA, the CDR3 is TGTGCCAGCAGCGTAGGCAGGGTGGATTCACCCCTCCACTTT.

The CDR3 DNA reads TGTGCCAGCAGCGGGGACAGGGTTAATGAGCAGTTCTTC. This gives the protein CASSGDRVNEQFF. The V and J genes are TRBV5-4 and TRBJ2-1, with TRBD1 identical over 9 bases. The V gene end was trimmed by 4 bases and the J gene end by 7 bases; junction bases not matched to a gene: 3. Germline values: CDR1 SGHNT, CDR2 YYREEE (reference sequence). CDR3 length equals 13 residues.

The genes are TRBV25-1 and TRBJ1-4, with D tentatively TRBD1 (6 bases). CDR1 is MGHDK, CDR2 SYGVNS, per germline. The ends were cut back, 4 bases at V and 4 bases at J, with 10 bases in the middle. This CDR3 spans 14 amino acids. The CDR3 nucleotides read TGTGCCAGCAGTGGGACAGATTTTAATGAAAAACTGTTTTTT. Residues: CASSGTDFNEKLFF.

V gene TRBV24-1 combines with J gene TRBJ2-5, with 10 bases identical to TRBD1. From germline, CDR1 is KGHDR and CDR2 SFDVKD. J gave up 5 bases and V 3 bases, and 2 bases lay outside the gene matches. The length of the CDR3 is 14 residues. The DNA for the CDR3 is TGTGCCACCAGTGATCCGGGACAGGGGGAGACCCAGTACTTC. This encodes CATSDPGQGETQYF.

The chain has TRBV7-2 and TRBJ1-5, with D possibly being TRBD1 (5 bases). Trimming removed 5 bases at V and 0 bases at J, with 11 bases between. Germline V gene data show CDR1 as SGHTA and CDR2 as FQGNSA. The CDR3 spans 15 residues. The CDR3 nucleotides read TGTGCCAGCAGCCTGCGACAGAATAGCAATCAGCCCCAGCATTTT. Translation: CASSLRQNSNQPQHF.

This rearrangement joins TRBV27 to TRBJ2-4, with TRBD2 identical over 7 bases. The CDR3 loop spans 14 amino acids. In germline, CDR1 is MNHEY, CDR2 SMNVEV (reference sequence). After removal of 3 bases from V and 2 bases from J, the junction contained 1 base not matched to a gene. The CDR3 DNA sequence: TGTGCCAGCAGTTTTAGCGGGTCCAAAAACATTCAGTACTTC. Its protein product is CASSFSGSKNIQYF.

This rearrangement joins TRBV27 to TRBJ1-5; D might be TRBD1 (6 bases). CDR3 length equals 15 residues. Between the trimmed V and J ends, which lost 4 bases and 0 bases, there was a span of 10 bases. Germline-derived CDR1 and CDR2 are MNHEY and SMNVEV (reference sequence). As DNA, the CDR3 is TGTGCCAGCAGTTACAACAGGGTTAGCAATCAGCCCCAGCATTTT. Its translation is CASSYNRVSNQPQHF.

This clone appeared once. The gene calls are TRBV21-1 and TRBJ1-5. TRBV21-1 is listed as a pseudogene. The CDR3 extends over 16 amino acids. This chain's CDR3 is CASSTRYGGYNQPQHF. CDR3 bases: TGTGCCAGCAGCACTAGGTATGGCGGTTACAATCAGCCCCAGCATTTT.

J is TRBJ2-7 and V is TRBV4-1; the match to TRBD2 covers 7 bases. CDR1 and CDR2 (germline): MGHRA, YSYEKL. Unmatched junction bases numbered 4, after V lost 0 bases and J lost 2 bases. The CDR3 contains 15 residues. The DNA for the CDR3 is TGCGCCAGCAGCCAAGATAGGGAGGGGACCTACGAGCAGTACTTC. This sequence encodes CASSQDREGTYEQYF.

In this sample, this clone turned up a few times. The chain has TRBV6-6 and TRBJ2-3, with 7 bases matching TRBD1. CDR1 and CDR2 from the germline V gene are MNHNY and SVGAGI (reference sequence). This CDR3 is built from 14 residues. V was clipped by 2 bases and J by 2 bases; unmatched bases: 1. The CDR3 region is CASSYGTATDTQYF. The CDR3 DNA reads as TGTGCCAGCAGTTACGGGACAGCCACAGATACGCAGTATTTT.

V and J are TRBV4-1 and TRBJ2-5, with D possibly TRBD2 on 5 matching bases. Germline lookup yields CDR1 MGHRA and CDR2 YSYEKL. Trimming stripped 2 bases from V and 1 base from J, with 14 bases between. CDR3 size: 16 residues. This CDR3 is CASSQFPLGGQETQYF. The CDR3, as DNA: TGCGCCAGCAGCCAATTCCCCCTAGGAGGCCAAGAGACCCAGTACTTC.

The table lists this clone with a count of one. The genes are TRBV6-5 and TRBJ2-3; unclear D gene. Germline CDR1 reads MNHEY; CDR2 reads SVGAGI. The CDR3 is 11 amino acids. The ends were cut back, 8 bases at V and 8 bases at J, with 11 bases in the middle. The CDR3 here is CASFWRSTQYF. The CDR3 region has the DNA TGTGCCAGCTTTTGGCGGAGTACGCAGTATTTT.

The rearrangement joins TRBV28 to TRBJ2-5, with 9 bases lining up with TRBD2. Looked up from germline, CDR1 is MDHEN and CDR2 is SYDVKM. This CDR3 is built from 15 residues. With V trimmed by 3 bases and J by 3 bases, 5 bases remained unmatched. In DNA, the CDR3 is TGTGCCAGCAGTTTGGATTTAGCGGGAGAAGAGACCCAGTACTTC. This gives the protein CASSLDLAGEETQYF.

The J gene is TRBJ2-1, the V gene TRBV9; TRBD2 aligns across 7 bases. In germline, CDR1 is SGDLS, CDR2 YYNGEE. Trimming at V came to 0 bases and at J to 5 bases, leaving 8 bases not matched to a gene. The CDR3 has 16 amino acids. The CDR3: CASSVAAGVVDNEQFF. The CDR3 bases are TGTGCCAGCAGCGTAGCGGCGGGAGTGGTCGACAATGAGCAGTTCTTC.

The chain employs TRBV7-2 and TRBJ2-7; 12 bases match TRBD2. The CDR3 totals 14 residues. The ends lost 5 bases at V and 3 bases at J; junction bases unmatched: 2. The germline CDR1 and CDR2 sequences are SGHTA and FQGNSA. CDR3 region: CASSASGGVYEQYF. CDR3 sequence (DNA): TGTGCCAGCAGCGCTAGCGGGGGGGTCTACGAGCAGTACTTC.

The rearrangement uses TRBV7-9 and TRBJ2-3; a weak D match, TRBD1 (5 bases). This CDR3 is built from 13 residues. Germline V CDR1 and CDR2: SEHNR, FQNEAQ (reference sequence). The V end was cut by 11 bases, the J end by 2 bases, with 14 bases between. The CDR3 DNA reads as TGTGCCGCTACTGACAGAAACACAGATACGCAGTATTTT. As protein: CAATDRNTDTQYF.

The CDR3 nucleotides read TGTGCCACCAGTGATTTGGGGACAGGGGATCGCAATCAGCCCCAGCATTTT. Amino acids: CATSDLGTGDRNQPQHF. The gene calls are TRBV24-1 and TRBJ1-5; 10 nucleotides align to TRBD1. After removal of 0 bases from V and 2 bases from J, the junction contained 3 bases not matched to a gene. The CDR3 loop spans 17 amino acids. CDR1 is KGHDR, CDR2 SFDVKD, per germline.

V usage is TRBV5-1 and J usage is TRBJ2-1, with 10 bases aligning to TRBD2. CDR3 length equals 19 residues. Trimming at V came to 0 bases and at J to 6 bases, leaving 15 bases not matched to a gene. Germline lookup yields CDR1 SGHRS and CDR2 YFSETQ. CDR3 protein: CASSLAGRIRTSGINEQFF. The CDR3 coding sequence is TGCGCCAGCAGCTTGGCGGGCCGGATCCGGACTAGCGGAATCAATGAGCAGTTCTTC. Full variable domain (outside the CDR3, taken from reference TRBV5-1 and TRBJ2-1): KAGVTQTPRYLIKTRGQQVTLSCSPISGHRSVSWYQQTPGQGLQFLFEYFSETQRNKGNFPGRFSGRQFSNSRSEMNVSTLELGDSALYLCASSLAGRIRTSGINEQFFGPGTRLTVL.

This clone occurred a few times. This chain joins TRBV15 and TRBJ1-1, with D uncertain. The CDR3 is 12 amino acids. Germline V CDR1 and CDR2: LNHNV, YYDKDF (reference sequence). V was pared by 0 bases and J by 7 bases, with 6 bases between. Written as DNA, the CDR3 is TGTGCCACCAGCAGAGACGGAGATGAAGCTTTCTTT. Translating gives CATSRDGDEAFF.

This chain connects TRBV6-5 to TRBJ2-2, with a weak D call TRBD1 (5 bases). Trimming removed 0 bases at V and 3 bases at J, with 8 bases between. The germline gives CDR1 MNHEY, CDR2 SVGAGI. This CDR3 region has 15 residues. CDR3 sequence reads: CASSYSGRDTGELFF. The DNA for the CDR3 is TGTGCCAGCAGTTACTCGGGCAGGGACACCGGGGAGCTGTTTTTT.

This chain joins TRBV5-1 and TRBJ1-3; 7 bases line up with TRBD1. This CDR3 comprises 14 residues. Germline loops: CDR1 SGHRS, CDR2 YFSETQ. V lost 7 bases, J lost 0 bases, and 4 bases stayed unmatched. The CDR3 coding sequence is TGCGCCAGCCGACAGGGTCGCTCTGGAAACACCATATATTTT. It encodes CASRQGRSGNTIYF.

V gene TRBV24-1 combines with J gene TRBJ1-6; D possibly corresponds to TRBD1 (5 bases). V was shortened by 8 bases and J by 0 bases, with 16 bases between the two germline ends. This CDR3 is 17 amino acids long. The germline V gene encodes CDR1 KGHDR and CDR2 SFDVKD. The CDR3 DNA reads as TGTGCCACCACGGGCAGGACACGCCGCTCCTATAATTCACCCCTCCACTTT. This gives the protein CATTGRTRRSYNSPLHF.

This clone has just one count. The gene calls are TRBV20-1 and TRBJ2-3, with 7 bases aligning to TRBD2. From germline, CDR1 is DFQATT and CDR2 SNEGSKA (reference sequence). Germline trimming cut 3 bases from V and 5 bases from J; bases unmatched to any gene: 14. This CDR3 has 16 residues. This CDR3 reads CSASQRWRGSVDTQYF. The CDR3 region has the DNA TGCAGTGCTAGTCAACGGTGGCGCGGGAGTGTAGATACGCAGTATTTT.

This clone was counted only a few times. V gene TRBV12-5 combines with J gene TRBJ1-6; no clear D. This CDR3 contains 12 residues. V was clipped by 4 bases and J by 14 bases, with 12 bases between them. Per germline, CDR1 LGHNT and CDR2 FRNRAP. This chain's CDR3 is CASGSGFSALHF. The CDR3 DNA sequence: TGTGCTAGTGGTTCGGGGTTTTCGGCCCTCCACTTT.

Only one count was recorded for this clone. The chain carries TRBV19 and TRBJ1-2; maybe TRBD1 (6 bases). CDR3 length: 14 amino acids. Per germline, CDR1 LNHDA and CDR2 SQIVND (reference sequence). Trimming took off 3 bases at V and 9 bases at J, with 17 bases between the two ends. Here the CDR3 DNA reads TGTGCCAGTAGTATCCCTGACAGGAAGGGGAGCTACACCTTC. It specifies CASSIPDRKGSYTF.

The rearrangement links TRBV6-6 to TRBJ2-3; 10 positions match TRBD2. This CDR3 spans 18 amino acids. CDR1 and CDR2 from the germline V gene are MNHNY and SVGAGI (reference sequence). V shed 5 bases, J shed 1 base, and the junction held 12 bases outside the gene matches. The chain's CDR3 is CASSHLGLAGVGTDTQYF. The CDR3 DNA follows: TGTGCCAGCAGTCACCTTGGGCTAGCGGGAGTGGGCACAGATACGCAGTATTTT.

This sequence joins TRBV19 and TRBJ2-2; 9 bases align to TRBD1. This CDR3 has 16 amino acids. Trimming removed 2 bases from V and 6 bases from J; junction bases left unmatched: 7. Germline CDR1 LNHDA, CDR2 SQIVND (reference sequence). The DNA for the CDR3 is TGTGCCAGTAGTATATTGGACGGGACAGGGCCCGGGGAGCTGTTTTTT. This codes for CASSILDGTGPGELFF.

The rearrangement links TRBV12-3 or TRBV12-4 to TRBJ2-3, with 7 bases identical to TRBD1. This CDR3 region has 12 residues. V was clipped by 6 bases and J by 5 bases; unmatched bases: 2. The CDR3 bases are TGTGCCAGCAGCACAGGGGTAGATACGCAGTATTTT. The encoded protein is CASSTGVDTQYF.

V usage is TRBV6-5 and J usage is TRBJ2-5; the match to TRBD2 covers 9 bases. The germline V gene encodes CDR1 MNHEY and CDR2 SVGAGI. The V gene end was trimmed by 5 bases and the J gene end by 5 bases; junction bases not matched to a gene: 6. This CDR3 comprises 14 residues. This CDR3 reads CASSNSGSGETQYF. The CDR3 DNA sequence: TGTGCCAGCAGTAATAGCGGGAGCGGCGAGACCCAGTACTTC.